Presented here are 27 T cell receptor beta chains from one specimen sequenced in a study of CD8 T cells in ankylosing spondylitis. Study-wide points: Characteristic, it appeared, of ankylosing spondylitis blood was a TCR beta motif of 7 or 8 highly homologous variants.

What these receptors recognize is not known. TCRdb reprocessed the 5' RACE reads via MiXCR and lists one record per CDR3 protein. The top ten hold approximately 6.3% of the sample, which has 500,000 to 550,000 distinct CDR3 sequences, approximately 11% seen once. The sequenced sample was blood, either unsorted or a sorted T cell fraction (not recorded which). The source of these receptors is a male donor with ankylosing spondylitis.

This clonotype was picked up a small number of times. V and J are TRBV20-1 and TRBJ2-7; D ambiguous. The CDR3 has 14 residues. Germline V CDR1 and CDR2: DFQATT, SNEGSKA (reference sequence). The V and J ends lost 2 bases and 1 base respectively, with 12 bases between them. CDR3 region: CSARSRVSSYEQYF. The CDR3 region has the DNA TGCAGTGCTAGATCCCGGGTTTCATCCTACGAGCAGTACTTC.

This clonotype was observed a few times. The chain has TRBV15 and TRBJ2-4; D is unresolved. Germline CDR1 reads LNHNV; CDR2 reads YYDKDF (reference sequence). The CDR3 consists of 12 residues. Trimming took 0 bases from V and 11 from J, leaving 8 bases between them. Here the CDR3 reads CATSRDVGFQYF. DNA of the CDR3: TGTGCCACCAGCAGAGATGTTGGCTTTCAGTACTTC. Full variable domain (missing parts from reference TRBV15 and TRBJ2-4): DAMVIQNPRYQVTQFGKPVTLSCSQTLNHNVMYWYQQKSSQAPKLLFHYYDKDFNNEADTPDNFQSRRPNTSFCFLDIRSPGLGDTAMYLCATSRDVGFQYFGAGTRLSVL.

This clonotype was recorded a few times. The V call is TRBV7-9, the J call TRBJ1-6, with D possibly TRBD1 on 6 matching bases. CDR3 size: 14 residues. Germline-derived CDR1 and CDR2 are SEHNR and FQNEAQ (reference sequence). V lost 1 base and J lost 12, with 13 bases in between. The CDR3 DNA reads as TGTGCCAGCAGCTTAGAGGACAGTGCATTACCCCTCCACTTT. Encoded protein: CASSLEDSALPLHF.

V usage is TRBV5-1 and J usage is TRBJ2-3, with D tentatively TRBD2 (5 bases). The CDR3 has 15 residues. Germline CDR1 is SGHRS and CDR2 is YFSETQ. Deletions cut 0 bases from V and 5 bases from J, with 13 bases between. The CDR3 is CASSLVGAGGDTQYF. The DNA for the CDR3 is TGCGCCAGCAGCTTGGTCGGCGCCGGAGGAGATACGCAGTATTTT.

Ten or more counts support this clonotype. The chain combines TRBV7-9 with TRBJ2-1; D is undetermined. The CDR3 totals 12 residues. Germline V lookup: CDR1 SEHNR, CDR2 FQNEAQ (reference sequence). Trimming removed 2 bases at V and 6 bases at J, with 5 bases between. CDR3 protein: CASSLLSNEQFF. The CDR3 DNA follows: TGTGCCAGCAGCTTACTCAGCAATGAGCAGTTCTTC.

The chain uses TRBV15 and TRBJ1-4; 7 bases line up with TRBD1. V lost 0 bases to trimming and J lost 8 bases; unmatched junction nucleotides: 6. This CDR3 comprises 15 residues. Per the germline V gene, CDR1 is LNHNV and CDR2 is YYDKDF (reference sequence). CDR3 DNA: TGTGCCACCAGCAGAGATAGTGGGACAGCGGAAAAACTGTTTTTT. Translated: CATSRDSGTAEKLFF.

This clonotype was seen a handful of times. V and J are TRBV2 and TRBJ1-4, with a tentative D call TRBD1 (5 bases). The CDR3 has 13 residues. Trimming cost V 8 bases and J 2 bases, with 9 bases left between them. CDR1 and CDR2 (germline): SNHLY, FYNNEI. The CDR3, as DNA: TGTGCCAGCGGCGGGGGTACTAATGAAAAACTGTTTTTT. It is translated as CASGGGTNEKLFF.

This rearrangement joins TRBV20-1 to TRBJ1-1; D not certain. The CDR3 is 12 amino acids. The V end lost 2 bases, the J end lost 3 bases, and 7 bases lay between the germline ends. Germline CDR1 is DFQATT and CDR2 is SNEGSKA (reference sequence). Here the CDR3 DNA reads TGCAGTGCTAGAATCCAGCACACTGAAGCTTTCTTT. Translating gives CSARIQHTEAFF.

This clonotype was seen a few times. The CDR3 spells CSARDSSGDYEQFF. Written as DNA, the CDR3 is TGCAGTGCTAGAGATTCGTCAGGGGATTATGAGCAGTTCTTC. The chain is built from TRBV20-1 and TRBJ2-1, with D possibly matching TRBD1 (6 bases). This CDR3 comprises 14 residues. Germline loops: CDR1 DFQATT, CDR2 SNEGSKA (reference sequence). Trimming cost V 0 bases and J 8 bases, with 14 bases left between them.

This clonotype occurred a few times. The chain carries TRBV3-1 and TRBJ2-7; no firm D call. Germline lookup yields CDR1 LGHDT and CDR2 YNNKEL (reference sequence). This CDR3 spans 12 amino acids. V lost 1 base and J 12 bases, leaving 13 bases between the germline ends. CDR3 nucleotide sequence: TGTGCCAGCAGCCAAGGGTTGGGCTTGTCGTACTTC. Translated, it gives CASSQGLGLSYF.

This chain links TRBV28 with TRBJ2-3, with 9 nucleotides matching TRBD2. The germline gives CDR1 MDHEN, CDR2 SYDVKM. This CDR3 has 14 amino acids. The V segment lost 6 bases and the J segment 4 bases; nucleotides outside the gene matches: 5. CDR3 in amino acids: CASRWREGADTQYF. In DNA form, the CDR3 reads TGTGCCAGCAGGTGGCGGGAGGGTGCAGATACGCAGTATTTT.

This clonotype was picked up a small number of times. J is TRBJ2-2 and V is TRBV20-1; D is unclear. Trimming cost V 5 bases and J 3 bases, with 16 bases left between them. From germline, CDR1 is DFQATT and CDR2 SNEGSKA (reference sequence). This CDR3 has 15 residues. The CDR3 coding sequence is TGCAGTGCTTCAACCTTAGGCGATTACACCGGGGAGCTGTTTTTT. Its protein is CSASTLGDYTGELFF.

This clonotype turned up a few times. The chain couples TRBV20-1 to TRBJ2-1; 7 bases line up with TRBD2. Germline trimming cut 6 bases from V and 3 bases from J; bases unmatched to any gene: 11. CDR1 is DFQATT, CDR2 SNEGSKA, per germline (reference sequence). This CDR3 has 15 amino acids. CDR3 protein: CSAIPAGANYNEQFF. The CDR3 DNA reads as TGCAGTGCCATCCCCGCGGGAGCCAACTACAATGAGCAGTTCTTC.

CDR3 DNA: TGTGCCAGCAGCCTAAGAAGCGGGGGGAAAAACAATGAGCAGTTCTTC. It specifies CASSLRSGGKNNEQFF. This chain links TRBV7-9 with TRBJ2-1, with 9 nucleotides matching TRBD2. Germline values: CDR1 SEHNR, CDR2 FQNEAQ (reference sequence). The CDR3 is 16 residues long. V was pared by 5 bases and J by 5 bases, with 10 bases of the junction left unmatched. The full variable domain, in which reference TRBV7-9 and TRBJ2-1 provide the parts outside the CDR3, is DTGVSQNPRHKITKRGQNVTFRCDPISEHNRLYWYRQTLGQGPEFLTYFQNEAQLEKSRLLSDRFSAERPKGSFSTLEIQRTEQGDSAMYLCASSLRSGGKNNEQFFGPGTRLTVL.

This clonotype was recorded many times. The chain recombines TRBV15 with TRBJ2-7, with TRBD2 matching over 11 bases. V was clipped by 0 bases and J by 4 bases; unmatched bases: 11. The germline V gene encodes CDR1 LNHNV and CDR2 YYDKDF (reference sequence). There are 18 residues in the CDR3. The CDR3 bases are TGTGCCACCAGCAGAGAAATAGCGGGAGGGCCTATGGTGTACGAGCAGTACTTC. Its translation is CATSREIAGGPMVYEQYF. Combining the CDR3 with reference TRBV15 and TRBJ2-7 gives the whole variable domain DAMVIQNPRYQVTQFGKPVTLSCSQTLNHNVMYWYQQKSSQAPKLLFHYYDKDFNNEADTPDNFQSRRPNTSFCFLDIRSPGLGDTAMYLCATSREIAGGPMVYEQYFGPGTRLTVT.

This clonotype was observed many times. This sequence joins TRBV5-1 and TRBJ2-3; tentative D call: TRBD2 (5 bases). V was clipped by 2 bases and J by 0 bases, with 7 bases between them. The CDR3 is made up of 14 amino acids. Germline values: CDR1 SGHRS, CDR2 YFSETQ. This chain's CDR3 is CASSFSESTDTQYF. The CDR3 nucleotides are TGCGCCAGCAGCTTTAGCGAGAGCACAGATACGCAGTATTTT.

V usage is TRBV5-1 and J usage is TRBJ1-2; 9 bases are shared with TRBD1. This CDR3 comprises 14 residues. The V and J ends lost 4 bases and 6 bases, in that order; junction bases with no gene match: 7. Germline CDR1 and CDR2: SGHRS and YFSETQ. The CDR3 sequence: CASSRGDRENGYTF. Written as DNA, the CDR3 is TGCGCCAGCAGCCGAGGGGACAGGGAGAATGGCTACACCTTC.

The chain is built from TRBV6-2 or TRBV6-3 and TRBJ2-2; 11 bases are shared with TRBD2. Trimming took 5 bases from V and 6 from J; bases not matched to a gene: 11. Looked up from germline, CDR1 is MNHEY and CDR2 is SVGEGT. CDR3 length: 17 amino acids. CDR3 in amino acids: CASSHVRLAGGPGELFF. The CDR3, as DNA: TGTGCCAGCAGTCACGTAAGGCTAGCGGGAGGTCCCGGGGAGCTGTTTTTT.

J is TRBJ2-1 and V is TRBV10-3, with D uncertain. CDR3 length equals 14 residues. Germline CDR1 ENHRY, CDR2 SYGVKD. Between the trimmed V and J ends, which lost 1 base and 1 base, there was a span of 5 bases. Written as DNA, the CDR3 is TGTGCCATCAGTGAGTTATCGTCCTACAATGAGCAGTTCTTC. It translates to CAISELSSYNEQFF.

This clonotype was seen a few times. The DNA of the CDR3 is TGCAGTGCTAGGGGAACAGGGGTCCTCGGCTCCTACAATGAGCAGTTCTTC. It specifies CSARGTGVLGSYNEQFF. The rearrangement links TRBV20-1 to TRBJ2-1, with 7 positions matching TRBD1. Germline CDR1 is DFQATT and CDR2 is SNEGSKA (reference sequence). J was trimmed by 0 bases and V by 3 bases; bases with no gene match: 11. This CDR3 has 17 residues.

This clonotype was counted a few times. The gene calls are TRBV7-2 and TRBJ2-1, with TRBD2 matching over 8 bases. CDR3 length: 14 amino acids. With V trimmed by 10 bases and J by 4 bases, 9 bases remained unmatched. Germline CDR1 and CDR2: SGHTA and FQGNSA. The CDR3 DNA is TGTGCCACCCGCGTCGGGAGGGGATACAATGAGCAGTTCTTC. It specifies CATRVGRGYNEQFF.

This clonotype was counted ten times or more. This chain connects TRBV12-3 or TRBV12-4 to TRBJ1-5; TRBD1 matches at 10 bases. The length of the CDR3 is 14 residues. The J segment lost 6 bases and the V segment lost 5 bases, leaving 4 bases of the junction unmatched. CDR3 residues: CASSPRQGAQPQHF. The CDR3 bases are TGTGCCAGCAGTCCGAGACAGGGGGCTCAGCCCCAGCATTTT.

Ten or more counts support this clonotype. The V gene is TRBV5-1, the J gene TRBJ1-1, with D tentatively TRBD1 (6 bases). V was pared by 3 bases and J by 1 base, with 7 bases between. Germline CDR1 and CDR2: SGHRS and YFSETQ. The CDR3 has 13 residues. The CDR3 loop reads CASSSQGNTEAFF. The DNA of the CDR3 is TGCGCCAGCAGCTCACAGGGGAACACTGAAGCTTTCTTT.

This clonotype was counted a few times. This chain connects TRBV6-5 to TRBJ2-3; 7 positions match TRBD2. In germline, CDR1 is MNHEY, CDR2 SVGAGI. The CDR3 is 15 residues long. The V and J ends lost 2 bases and 2 bases, in that order; junction bases with no gene match: 4. This chain's CDR3 is CASSYVLADTDTQYF. The CDR3 coding sequence is TGTGCCAGCAGTTACGTTCTAGCGGACACAGATACGCAGTATTTT.

The CDR3 region has the DNA TGTGCCAGCAGTGAACACGGGCCGATGGAGACCCAGTACTTC. Translated: CASSEHGPMETQYF. The chain uses TRBV25-1 and TRBJ2-5; unclear D gene. There are 14 residues in the CDR3. V was clipped by 2 bases and J by 5 bases, with 12 bases between them. Per the germline V gene, CDR1 is MGHDK and CDR2 is SYGVNS. The full variable domain, its missing parts supplied by reference TRBV25-1 and TRBJ2-5, is EADIYQTPRYLVIGTGKKITLECSQTMGHDKMYWYQQDPGMELHLIHYSYGVNSTEKGDLSSESTVSRIRTEHFPLTLESARPSHTSQYLCASSEHGPMETQYFGPGTRLLVL.

This clonotype occurred a few times. The J gene is TRBJ2-3, the V gene TRBV9; D perhaps matches TRBD2 (6 bases). The CDR3 contains 16 residues. The V end was cut by 0 bases, the J end by 2 bases, with 13 bases between. Germline-derived CDR1 and CDR2 are SGDLS and YYNGEE. In DNA, the CDR3 is TGTGCCAGCAGCGTAGGAACGGGGGATGTCACAGATACGCAGTATTTT. This sequence encodes CASSVGTGDVTDTQYF.

This chain connects TRBV7-8 to TRBJ2-3; D uncertain. This CDR3 is 14 amino acids long. Germline V gene sequence: CDR1 SGHVS, CDR2 FQNEAQ. V was clipped by 1 base and J by 2 bases, with 7 bases between them. The CDR3 region is CASSLVRNTDTQYF. DNA for the CDR3: TGTGCCAGCAGCTTAGTTAGGAACACAGATACGCAGTATTTT.